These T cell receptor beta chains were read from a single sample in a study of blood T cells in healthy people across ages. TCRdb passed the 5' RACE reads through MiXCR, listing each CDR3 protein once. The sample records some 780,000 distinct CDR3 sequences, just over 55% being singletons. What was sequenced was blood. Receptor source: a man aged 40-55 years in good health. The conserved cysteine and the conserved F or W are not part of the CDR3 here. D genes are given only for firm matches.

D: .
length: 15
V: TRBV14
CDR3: ASSQERSFWITDTQY

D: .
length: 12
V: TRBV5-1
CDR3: ASSSELGRDEQF

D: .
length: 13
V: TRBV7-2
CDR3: ASSQRRAGQETQY

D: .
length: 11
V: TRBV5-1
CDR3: ASSLRSPNEQF

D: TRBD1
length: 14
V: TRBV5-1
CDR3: ASSEGRQGAYNEQF

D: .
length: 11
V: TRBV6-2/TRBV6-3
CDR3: ASSYSGSNTQY

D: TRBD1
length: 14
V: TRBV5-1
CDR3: ASGGQVSTSQETQY

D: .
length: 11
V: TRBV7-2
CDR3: ASSLVSTDTQY

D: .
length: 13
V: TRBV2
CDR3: ASSEAGGPNYEQY

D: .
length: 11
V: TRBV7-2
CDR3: ASNEALNQPQH

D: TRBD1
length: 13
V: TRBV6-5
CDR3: ASSYGGTGGYEQY

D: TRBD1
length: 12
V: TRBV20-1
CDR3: SAEQGAIRNEQF

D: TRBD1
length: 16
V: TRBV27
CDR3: ASSLGEGDRGSNQPQH

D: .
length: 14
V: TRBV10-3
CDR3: AISDLTAGAQETQY

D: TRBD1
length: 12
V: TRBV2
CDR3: ASNADRGPHEQF

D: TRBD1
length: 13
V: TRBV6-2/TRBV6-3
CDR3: ASSWGQTFEQPQH

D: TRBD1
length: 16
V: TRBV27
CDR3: ASSSRTTDRGLIYEQY

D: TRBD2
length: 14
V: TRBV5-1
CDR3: ASSWRSLAGMETQY

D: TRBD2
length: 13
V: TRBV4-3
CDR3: ASSQGEQRDETQY

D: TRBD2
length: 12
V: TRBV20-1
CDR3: SASPSGGANEQF

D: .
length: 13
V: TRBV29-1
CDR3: SVVLLAGTYNEQF

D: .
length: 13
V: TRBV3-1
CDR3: ASSRSGLTNYGYT

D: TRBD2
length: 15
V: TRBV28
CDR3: ASSPGPGLAEQETQY

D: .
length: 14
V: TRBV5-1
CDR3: ASSLSSGKGYNEQF

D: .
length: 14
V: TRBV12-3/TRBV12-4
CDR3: ASSLGWRATNEKLF

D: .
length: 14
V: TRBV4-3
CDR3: ASSKRGDSTNEKLF

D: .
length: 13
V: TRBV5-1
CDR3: ASSLPGGRTGELF

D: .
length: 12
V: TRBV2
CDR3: ASNARALNQPQH

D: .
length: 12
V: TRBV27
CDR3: ASSPGVVGYEQY

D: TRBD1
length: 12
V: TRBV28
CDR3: ASIGAGGTYEQY

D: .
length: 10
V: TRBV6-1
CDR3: ALRAGANVLT

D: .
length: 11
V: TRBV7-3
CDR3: ASSLMGGDTQY

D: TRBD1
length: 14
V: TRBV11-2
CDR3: ASSLRRDRLMNEQY

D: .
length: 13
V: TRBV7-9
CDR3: ASSLGGRSNEKLF

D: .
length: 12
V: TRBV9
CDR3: ASSVVGGNTEAF

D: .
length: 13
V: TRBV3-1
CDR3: ASSQDGAVGETQY

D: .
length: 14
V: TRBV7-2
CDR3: ASSLAASSGYNEQY

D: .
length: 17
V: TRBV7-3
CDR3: ASSLTIRSGYGDTGELF

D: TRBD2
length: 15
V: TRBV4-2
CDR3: ASSPGDTSDKGGELF

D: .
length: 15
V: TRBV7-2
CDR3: ASSLDPLKTDNYGYT

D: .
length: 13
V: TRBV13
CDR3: ASSLGGLTTYEQY

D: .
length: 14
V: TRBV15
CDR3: ATSITGRTGANVLT

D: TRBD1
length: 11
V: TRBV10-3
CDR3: AISATGVDGYT

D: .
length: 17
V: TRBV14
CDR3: ASSQDKGDETEIFYEQY

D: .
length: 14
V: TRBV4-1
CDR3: ASSQVSLGPYNEQF

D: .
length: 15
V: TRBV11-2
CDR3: ASSSQGLPEAKNIQY

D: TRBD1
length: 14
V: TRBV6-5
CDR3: ASSSPRTGSTDTQY

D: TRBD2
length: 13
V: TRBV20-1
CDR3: SASLLAGRYNEQF

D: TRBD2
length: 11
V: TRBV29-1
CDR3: SVARTGGYEQY

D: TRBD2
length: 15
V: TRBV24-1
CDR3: ATSDLSSGSSYNEQF

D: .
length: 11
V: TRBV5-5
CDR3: ASSGTTQETQY

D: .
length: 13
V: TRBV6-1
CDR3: ASSSWQSSGNTIY

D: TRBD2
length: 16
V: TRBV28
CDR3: ASSSFRGIAGGKETQY

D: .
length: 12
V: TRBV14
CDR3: ASNSGHPYNEQF

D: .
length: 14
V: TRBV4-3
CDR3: ASSQGSSLTKNIQY

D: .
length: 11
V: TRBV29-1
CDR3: SVTRGNTDTQY

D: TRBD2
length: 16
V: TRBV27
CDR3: ASSLTLAGGPLSHEQY

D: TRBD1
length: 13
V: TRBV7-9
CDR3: ASSPPDRVVSPLH

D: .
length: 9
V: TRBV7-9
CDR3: ASSLIYTQY

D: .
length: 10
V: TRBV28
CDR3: ASSYPPRELF